Described below is a single T cell receptor (beta chain) sequence and its context. This clonotype was seen at least ten times. The target of this receptor is not known. No clone much larger than this one lies a single base away; base qualities are absent. Each patient had bone marrow sampled at the time of active disease. Bone marrow mononuclear cells were isolated by Ficoll-Hypaque density gradient centrifugation. Myeloma plasma cells were removed and CD138-negative cells were collected by negative selection after labeling with CD138 magnetic microbeads on a MACS separator. Flow cytometry with CD138 antibodies on an Attune NxT was used to check how pure the isolated cells were. TRIzol reagent was used to extract total RNA, which was then quantified with a NanoDrop spectrophotometer. For each patient, paired RNA-seq and IR-seq were run on the CD138-negative bone marrow sample from that patient. This entry is derived from a study of read filtering for tumor transcriptome and immune sequencing (dated by TCRdb to the early 2020s). In terms of the full investigation: The cohort consisted of 17 to 20 male and more than 11 female patients, with a mean age of around 66 years and an age range of about 40 to 85. By revised international staging, about 8 patients were R-ISS I, 16 were R-ISS II and roughly 7 were R-ISS III. After DNase treatment, whole-transcriptome libraries were prepared using the TruSeq RNA Access Library Prep Kit. TCR-region mapped reads per sample ranged from about 4.05 to 11 million with IR-seq versus only about 85 to 1,300 with RNA-seq. Using the same bone marrow samples, the study ran both targeted immune repertoire sequencing and bulk whole-transcriptome sequencing and then compared the TCR repertoires from each method. One of the main goals was to work out a read-filtering strategy for immune repertoire data, in particular whether clonotypes backed by only a single read should be removed. The research as a whole found: The correlation between IR-seq and RNA-seq shared clonotype proportions was increased by removal of single-read clonotypes. Clonotypes were captured by IR-seq at much higher depth and more reliably than by RNA-seq, and smaller IR-seq throughput was sufficient for identification of most shared clonotypes. In IR-seq, 80% to 85% of clonotypes but around 3.5% of total reads were represented by single-read clonotypes, whereas in RNA-seq, 65% to 75% of clonotypes and 40% to 55% of reads were represented by single-read clonotypes. The sorted CD138-negative fraction was a mixed bone marrow immune population, not purified T cells.

CDR1 SGDLS and CDR2 YYNGEE are derived from the germline V gene. V is pared back by 3 bases and J by 3 bases, with 9 bases lying between the germline termini. Including cysteine and phenylalanine, the CDR3 has 13 amino acids. The read is trimmed to its CDR3 DNA, 39 bases read in frame from base 1. The Immunoverse kit was used to build TCR libraries from about 400 ng RNA, with molecular barcoded adaptors covering alpha/delta and beta/gamma chains. TCR library preparation used the same RNA that went into transcriptome sequencing. Sequencing of TCR libraries was carried out on an Illumina HiSeq 4000 with 2 x 150 cycles. The published analysis was carried out like this. Using MiXCR, which included quality filtering and error correction, TCR reads were aligned to human V, D, J and C references and then assembled into CDR3 clonotypes. The tcR package in R was used for analysis of clonotype counts and gene usage diversity. For inspection of raw mapping reads, RNA-seq reads were mapped by STAR aligner version 2.5.3a onto GRCh37 of the human genome. To test how sequencing depth affects detected clonotypes, IR-seq fastq files were randomly downsampled with Seqtk 1.3. TCRdb ran its own pipeline on the public reads, namely fastp trimming at Q25 and MiXCR clone calling, and kept in-frame beta chains. Duplicate CDR3 protein sequences are folded into a single record with the most common DNA and genes. The V and J calls were not made by the authors but by TCRdb's processing. This sample gives around 60,000 distinct CDR3 sequences in total; under 20% of them show up just once. The ten largest make up over 13% of the sample.

The sequencing input was a population of CD138-negative cells sorted from bone marrow. Sample cell subset or site, as interpreted from the label and publication: bone marrow mononuclear cells depleted of CD138+ plasma/myeloma cells by negative magnetic selection. Recombination joined TRBV9 with TRBJ1-1, with no confident D gene call. The clonotype originates from a donor older than 35 with multiple myeloma. The CDR3 reads CASSARRDTEAFF. The bases read TGTGCCAGCAGCGCACGGAGGGACACTGAAGCTTTCTTT.